Each of the 8 T cell receptor beta chains below was sequenced from the same sample in a study of cytomegalovirus exposure and HLA in healthy donors. Using immunoSEQ multiplex PCR, the repertoire was profiled, and TCRdb retains in-frame clones only, with some absent. The sample lists 150,000 to 200,000 clones, around four fifths seen once, with under 2.5% in the top ten. The sample was PBMCs. The receptors were sampled from a young man in good health and CMV-seropositive.

This clone was recorded a few times. V usage is TRBV11-3 and J usage is TRBJ2-5; TRBD1 matches 7 bases. CDR3 length: 14 residues. Trimming removed 1 base from V and 5 bases from J; junction bases left unmatched: 4. Looked up from germline, CDR1 is SGHNT and CDR2 is YENEEA. The DNA for the CDR3 is TGTGCCAGCAGCTTAGCAGGGGGTGAGGAGACCCAGTACTTC. Amino acids: CASSLAGGEETQYF.

This clone showed up just a few times. The CDR3 reads CARGERDLNSPLHF. The CDR3 DNA reads as TGTGCCAGGGGAGAGCGGGACTTAAACTCACCCCTCCACTTT. This chain connects TRBV13 to TRBJ1-6, with D perhaps matching TRBD1 (5 bases). The CDR3 totals 14 residues. The V and J ends lost 9 bases and 10 bases respectively, with 19 bases between them. Germline V gene lookup returns CDR1 PRHDT and CDR2 FYEKMQ (reference sequence).

J is TRBJ2-1 and V is TRBV2; 11 nucleotides match TRBD2. Germline CDR1 and CDR2: SNHLY and FYNNEI. Germline trimming cut 4 bases from V and 9 bases from J; bases unmatched to any gene: 11. CDR3 length equals 16 residues. The CDR3 DNA reads as TGTGCCAGCAGTGCGGGACTAGCGGCCTCGGGGGGTGAGCAGTTCTTC. It encodes CASSAGLAASGGEQFF.

The chain combines TRBV11-3 with TRBJ2-1; TRBD2 matches 12 bases. The J segment lost 5 bases and the V segment lost 0 bases, leaving 11 bases of the junction unmatched. The CDR3 contains 19 residues. CDR1 SGHNT and CDR2 YENEEA come from the germline V gene. The CDR3 sequence is CASSLEGALAGGLDNEQFF. Here the CDR3 DNA reads TGTGCCAGCAGCTTAGAAGGGGCGCTAGCGGGGGGGCTGGACAATGAGCAGTTCTTC.

This chain links TRBV7-3 with TRBJ2-5; a weak D match, TRBD2 (7 bases). Between the trimmed V and J ends, which lost 3 bases and 1 base, there was a span of 12 bases. Germline lookup yields CDR1 SGHTA and CDR2 FQGTGA. The CDR3 length is 15 residues. CDR3 loop: CASSFGGGFQETQYF. The CDR3, as DNA: TGTGCCAGCAGCTTTGGGGGGGGCTTCCAAGAGACCCAGTACTTC.

This clone came up a few times. A read error may produce the germline difference seen at one junction end. The chain carries TRBV7-7 and TRBJ1-2; no clear D. CDR1 and CDR2 from the germline V gene are SSHAT and FNYEAQ (reference sequence). The CDR3 length is 15 residues. CDR3 nucleotides: TGTGCTAGCAGCCCGAATTCGCCGAGAAACTATGGCTACACCTTC. Translating gives CASSPNSPRNYGYTF.

V usage is TRBV5-1 and J usage is TRBJ2-3; D is perhaps TRBD1 (5 bases). The CDR3 runs 15 residues. V was cut by 5 bases and J by 3 bases, with 16 bases left in between. CDR1 is SGHRS, CDR2 YFSETQ, per germline. The CDR3 is CASSPRALGTDTQYF. DNA of the CDR3: TGCGCCAGCAGTCCCAGGGCCCTTGGGACAGATACGCAGTATTTT.

The J gene is TRBJ2-6, the V gene TRBV4-1; D is unresolved. Trimming pared 8 bases from V and 0 bases from J, leaving 14 bases between. The V gene's germline CDR1 is MGHRA and CDR2 YSYEKL. The CDR3 is 16 residues long. The chain's CDR3 is CASRNPLASGANVLTF. The CDR3, as DNA: TGCGCCAGCCGAAACCCCTTGGCCTCTGGGGCCAACGTCCTGACTTTC.